The clone carrying this TCR beta chain was detected only a few times. Its cognate antigen is unknown. V lost 0 bases, J lost 6 bases, and 2 bases stayed unmatched. Per the germline V gene, CDR1 is MGHRA and CDR2 is YSYEKL. This CDR3 contains 13 residues. From RNA transcripts, TCR beta CDR3 regions were amplified. First-round RT-PCR of the TCR CDR3 relied on the HTBI primer set. TCRdb re-called the multiplex PCR reads with MiXCR, one entry per CDR3 protein. The data contain approximately 520,000 distinct CDR3 sequences, roughly 20% of them seen just once; the ten biggest clones take up about 26%. These data belong to a study of T cells in Graves' hyperthyroidism and ophthalmopathy. General observations from the study: In the blood, most expanded thyroid clonotypes above 0.001 appeared as well. Ophthalmopathy, as predicted by the model, came a median around 6 months after the prediction.

The chain carries TRBV4-1 and TRBJ2-7, with 7 bases identical to TRBD1. Sequencing was carried out using blood. The source of this sequence is a man aged 18 to 30 with Graves' hyperthyroidism. The CDR3 region is CASSQEYRGEQYF. For the CDR3, the DNA is TGCGCCAGCAGCCAAGAGTACAGGGGCGAGCAGTACTTC.